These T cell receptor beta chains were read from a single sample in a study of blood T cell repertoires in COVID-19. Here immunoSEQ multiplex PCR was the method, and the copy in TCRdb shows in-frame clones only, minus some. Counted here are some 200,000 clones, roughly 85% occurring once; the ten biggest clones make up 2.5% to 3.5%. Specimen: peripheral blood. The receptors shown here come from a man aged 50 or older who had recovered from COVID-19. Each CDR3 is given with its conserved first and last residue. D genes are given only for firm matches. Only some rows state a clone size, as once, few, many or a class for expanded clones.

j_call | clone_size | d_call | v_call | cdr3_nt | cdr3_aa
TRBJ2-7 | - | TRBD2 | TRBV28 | TGTGCCAGCAGTTTATTTAGCGGGGGGTCCTACGAGCAGTACTTC | CASSLFSGGSYEQYF
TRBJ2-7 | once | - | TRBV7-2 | TGTGCCAGCACCGTTGCCCCCAGCGGCTACGAGCAGTACTTC | CASTVAPSGYEQYF
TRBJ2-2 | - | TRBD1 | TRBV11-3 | TGTGCCAGCAGCTTAGACGGGACAGGGAAACACGGGGAGCTGTTTTTT | CASSLDGTGKHGELFF
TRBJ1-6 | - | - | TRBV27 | TGTGCCAGCAGTTTAACGCGTAGCGCGGGTTCACCCCTCCACTTT | CASSLTRSAGSPLHF
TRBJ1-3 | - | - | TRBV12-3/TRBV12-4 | TGTGCCAGCAGCCTCCTTAGAAACACCATATATTTT | CASSLLRNTIYF
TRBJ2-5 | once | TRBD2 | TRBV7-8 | TGTGCCAGCAGCTTCAGACTAGCGGGAGGCCTAATTAACTTCCAAGAGACCCAGTACTTC | CASSFRLAGGLINFQETQYF
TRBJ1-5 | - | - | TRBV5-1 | TGCGCCAGCAGCTTGATTCCGGGGACAAGTCAGCCCCAGCATTTT | CASSLIPGTSQPQHF
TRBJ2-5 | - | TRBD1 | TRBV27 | TGTGCCAGCAGTTCGGACAGGGCCCAAGAGACCCAGTACTTC | CASSSDRAQETQYF
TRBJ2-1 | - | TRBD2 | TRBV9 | TGTGCCAGCAGCAGGGTGGGGCAGGGAGGGTTGCTTGAGCAGTTCTTC | CASSRVGQGGLLEQFF
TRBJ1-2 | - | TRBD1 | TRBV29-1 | TGCAGCGTGTGGGACAGGGGGCATGGTAGCTATGGCTACACCTTC | CSVWDRGHGSYGYTF
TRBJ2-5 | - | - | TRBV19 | TGTGCCAGTAAGGCGCCAGGGTCGGCAGAGACCCAGTACTTC | CASKAPGSAETQYF
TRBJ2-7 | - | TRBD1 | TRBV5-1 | TGCGCCAGCAGCTTGGTGACCGGGACAGCCTACGAGCAGTACTTC | CASSLVTGTAYEQYF
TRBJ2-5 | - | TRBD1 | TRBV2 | TGTGCCAGCAGCAAGACAGGGCAAGAGACCCAGTACTTC | CASSKTGQETQYF
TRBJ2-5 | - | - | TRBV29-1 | TGCAGCGTTGAAACCCCCTTCCTAGGAGGCTTCGCTCGGGAGACCCAGTACTTC | CSVETPFLGGFARETQYF
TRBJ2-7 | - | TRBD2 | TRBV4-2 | TGTGCCAGCAGCCAAGAAGGTGGACTAGCGTTAACCGACGAGCAGTACTTC | CASSQEGGLALTDEQYF
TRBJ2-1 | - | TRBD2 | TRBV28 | TGTGCCAGCAGTTCCATGGCGGGAGGGCCTCTCTATGAGCAGTTCTTC | CASSSMAGGPLYEQFF
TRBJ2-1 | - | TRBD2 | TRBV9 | TGTGCCAGCAGCGTAGGACTAGCGGGCTACAATGAGCAGTTCTTC | CASSVGLAGYNEQFF
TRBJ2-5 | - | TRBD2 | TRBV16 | TGTGCCAGCAGCCAAGTTGGGACTAGAGAGACCCAGTACTTC | CASSQVGTRETQYF
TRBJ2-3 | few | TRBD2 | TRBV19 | TGTGCCAGTTCCCGACTAGCGGGAGGCCCCCCGACGCAGTATTTT | CASSRLAGGPPTQYF
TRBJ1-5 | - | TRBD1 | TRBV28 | TGTGCCAGCAGTCGAACCTTAGGACAGGGCAACCAGCCCCAGCATTTT | CASSRTLGQGNQPQHF
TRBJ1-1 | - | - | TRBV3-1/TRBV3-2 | TGTGCCAGCACCCCTTCCCGGAACACTGAAGCTTTCTTT | CASTPSRNTEAFF
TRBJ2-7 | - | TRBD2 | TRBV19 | TGTGCCAGAGCTGAGGCTGGACTAGCATCCTCCGAGCAGTACTTC | CARAEAGLASSEQYF